Shown below are 21 T cell receptor beta chains from a single sample sequenced in a study of long-term antiretroviral therapy in people with HIV. Researchers report immunoSEQ v3.0 was run at survey level. Clones were sequenced by immunoSEQ multiplex PCR, and TCRdb holds only the in-frame ones, with some missing. The table has about 26,000 clones, roughly 86% seen once. Sample: unsorted PBMCs, taken roughly 2.6 years after starting antiretroviral therapy. The receptors originated from a man in his forties with HIV.

The V gene is TRBV11-1, the J gene TRBJ2-7, with TRBD1 identical over 9 bases. The germline gives CDR1 SGHAT, CDR2 FQDESV (reference sequence). The junction had 4 bases not matched to a gene; V was cut back by 0 bases and J by 4 bases. The CDR3 covers 15 residues. As DNA, the CDR3 is TGTGCCAGCAGCTTAGCGTTGGGACAGGGATACGAGCAGTACTTC. As protein: CASSLALGQGYEQYF.

The rearrangement links TRBV4-1 to TRBJ2-6, with TRBD1 matching over 12 bases. The CDR3 extends over 19 amino acids. J gave up 4 bases and V 4 bases, and 11 bases lay outside the gene matches. The germline V gene has CDR1 MGHRA and CDR2 YSYEKL. The chain's CDR3 is CASSPAVGQGALGANVLTF. The CDR3, as DNA: TGCGCCAGCAGCCCAGCTGTGGGACAGGGGGCGCTCGGGGCCAACGTCCTGACTTTC.

The chain combines TRBV28 with TRBJ1-1; D is unclear. Germline loops: CDR1 MDHEN, CDR2 SYDVKM. The germline V and J ends were trimmed by 11 bases and 5 bases, with 18 bases remaining between them. The CDR3 loop spans 13 amino acids. The CDR3 nucleotides read TGTGCCGGCTCGGACTGGCCGGGGACTGAAGCTTTCTTT. Amino acid sequence: CAGSDWPGTEAFF. Using reference TRBV28 and TRBJ1-1 for the parts outside the CDR3, the full variable domain is DVKVTQSSRYLVKRTGEKVFLECVQDMDHENMFWYRQDPGLGLRLIYFSYDVKMKEKGDIPEGYSVSREKKERFSLILESASTNQTSMYLCAGSDWPGTEAFFGQGTRLTVV.

This sequence joins TRBV7-7 and TRBJ2-2, with D unresolved. Trimming removed 2 bases at V and 4 bases at J, with 11 bases between. Germline CDR1 reads SSHAT; CDR2 reads FNYEAQ (reference sequence). The CDR3 is 15 amino acids. CDR3 protein: CASSLTPHGTGELFF. The CDR3 DNA is TGTGCCAGCAGCTTAACCCCCCACGGCACCGGGGAGCTGTTTTTT.

The CDR3 loop reads CASSLLLAGSDEQFF. Here the CDR3 DNA reads TGTGCCAGCAGCTTATTACTAGCGGGCTCTGATGAGCAGTTCTTC. The chain employs TRBV7-9 and TRBJ2-1, with 9 bases lining up with TRBD2. J gave up 8 bases and V 2 bases, and 7 bases lay outside the gene matches. The CDR3 length is 15 residues. Germline V gene sequence: CDR1 SEHNR, CDR2 FQNEAQ (reference sequence).

This clone was counted a few times. The CDR3 region has the DNA TGTGCCAGCAGCTTTGGCCGGGACAGGGGAAGGAGAGGCCAGCCCCAGCATTTT. Amino acid sequence: CASSFGRDRGRRGQPQHF. V and J are TRBV7-9 and TRBJ1-5; 10 bases fit TRBD1. Germline CDR1 reads SEHNR; CDR2 reads FQNEAQ (reference sequence). The V and J ends lost 3 bases and 7 bases, in that order; junction bases with no gene match: 15. The CDR3 is 18 residues long.

This clone has a handful of counts. J is TRBJ1-6 and V is TRBV4-3, with unresolved D. V was cut by 0 bases and J by 7 bases, with 13 bases left in between. Germline CDR1 is LGHNA and CDR2 is YSLEER. CDR3 length: 16 residues. CDR3: CASSQDKGSRNSPLHF. The CDR3 DNA reads as TGCGCCAGCAGCCAAGATAAGGGTTCGCGCAATTCACCCCTCCACTTT.

The rearrangement links TRBV5-1 to TRBJ1-5, with D hard to call. The germline gives CDR1 SGHRS, CDR2 YFSETQ. The length of the CDR3 is 18 residues. V was trimmed by 1 base and J by 0 bases, leaving 17 bases between them. CDR3 in DNA: TGCGCCAGCAGCTTGAGGCCTGCCAGTGGGAATAGCAATCAGCCCCAGCATTTT. It encodes CASSLRPASGNSNQPQHF.

This clone turned up a few times. This sequence joins TRBV9 and TRBJ1-2; TRBD1 is a possible D gene (6 bases). Germline-derived CDR1 and CDR2 are SGDLS and YYNGEE. The V end lost 4 bases, the J end lost 0 bases, and 13 bases lay between the germline ends. This CDR3 comprises 15 residues. The CDR3 bases are TGTGCCAGCAGCTTATACAGGGACGCTAACTATGGCTACACCTTC. Translation: CASSLYRDANYGYTF.

This sequence joins TRBV4-3 and TRBJ1-2, with D possibly TRBD1 on 5 matching bases. Trimming cost V 3 bases and J 8 bases, with 16 bases left between them. This CDR3 spans 14 amino acids. The V gene's germline CDR1 is LGHNA and CDR2 YSLEER. CDR3 sequence: CASSQVSGSDGYTF. Here the CDR3 DNA reads TGCGCCAGCAGCCAGGTTTCAGGGAGCGACGGCTACACCTTC.

The chain carries TRBV11-3 and TRBJ2-1, with unresolved D. This CDR3 has 14 residues. Trimming stripped 1 base from V and 0 bases from J, with 4 bases between. CDR1 is SGHNT, CDR2 YENEEA, per germline. The CDR3 sequence: CASSLGISYNEQFF. The CDR3 nucleotides read TGTGCCAGCAGCTTAGGTATCTCCTACAATGAGCAGTTCTTC.

This chain joins TRBV18 and TRBJ1-1, with D unclear. Trimming stripped 2 bases from V and 10 bases from J, with 17 bases between. This CDR3 spans 14 amino acids. CDR1 and CDR2 from the germline V gene are KGHSH and LQKENI. The CDR3 spells CASSPATEGWGAFF. The CDR3 region has the DNA TGTGCCAGCTCACCAGCCACGGAAGGATGGGGAGCTTTCTTT. Filled out from reference TRBV18 and TRBJ1-1, the complete variable domain reads NAGVMQNPRHLVRRRGQEARLRCSPMKGHSHVYWYRQLPEEGLKFMVYLQKENIIDESGMPKERFSAEFPKEGPSILRIQQVVRGDSAAYFCASSPATEGWGAFFGQGTRLTVV.

By sample fraction, this clone is medium-sized (0.01 to 0.1%). The V call is TRBV11-3, the J call TRBJ1-4; D gene uncertain. The CDR3 consists of 16 residues. Germline-derived CDR1 and CDR2 are SGHNT and YENEEA. V was cut by 8 bases and J by 0 bases, with 16 bases left in between. CDR3 in amino acids: CASYPDRSSTNEKLFF. The CDR3 DNA follows: TGTGCCAGCTATCCCGACCGTTCATCAACTAATGAAAAACTGTTTTTT.

J is TRBJ1-3 and V is TRBV6-5, with D possibly being TRBD1 (5 bases). Trimming left V 0 bases short and J 0 bases short, with 9 bases between. This CDR3 has 16 residues. Germline V gene sequence: CDR1 MNHEY, CDR2 SVGAGI. Here the CDR3 reads CASSYSYRFSGNTIYF. The CDR3 DNA reads as TGTGCCAGCAGTTACTCGTACAGGTTCTCTGGAAACACCATATATTTT.

The V gene is TRBV5-4, the J gene TRBJ2-7; 7 bases fit TRBD2. The V and J ends lost 1 base and 1 base, in that order; junction bases with no gene match: 11. This CDR3 contains 17 residues. Germline V gene lookup returns CDR1 SGHNT and CDR2 YYREEE (reference sequence). CDR3 residues: CASSLFTGGEVSYEQYF. The DNA for the CDR3 is TGTGCCAGCAGCTTGTTCACTGGGGGGGAAGTTTCCTACGAGCAGTACTTC. Full variable domain (outside the CDR3, taken from reference TRBV5-4 and TRBJ2-7): ETGVTQSPTHLIKTRGQQVTLRCSSQSGHNTVSWYQQALGQGPQFIFQYYREEENGRGNFPPRFSGLQFPNYSSELNVNALELDDSALYLCASSLFTGGEVSYEQYFGPGTRLTVT.

This chain uses TRBV4-3 with TRBJ1-4; the match to TRBD1 covers 7 bases. Germline V CDR1 and CDR2: LGHNA, YSLEER. This CDR3 has 16 amino acids. The ends lost 4 bases at V and 6 bases at J; junction bases unmatched: 11. CDR3 in DNA: TGCGCCAGCAGCCTTGGGGTACAGGGGATTCATGAAAAACTGTTTTTT. This codes for CASSLGVQGIHEKLFF.

This clone was seen only a few times. The rearrangement joins TRBV30 to TRBJ1-1; no reliable D call. The CDR3 runs 13 residues. The V gene lost 0 bases and the J gene lost 7 bases, with 12 bases spanning the gap. The germline CDR1 and CDR2 sequences are GTSNPN and SVGIG (reference sequence). This CDR3 is CAWSVTGHNEAFF. The CDR3 DNA sequence: TGTGCCTGGAGTGTAACGGGTCACAATGAAGCTTTCTTT.

The chain couples TRBV28 to TRBJ1-1; 9 positions match TRBD1. CDR3 length: 15 residues. The V segment lost 5 bases and the J segment 1 base; nucleotides outside the gene matches: 5. CDR1 MDHEN and CDR2 SYDVKM come from the germline V gene. The CDR3 region has the DNA TGTGCCAGCAGTCCTCACAGGGGGCCGAACACTGAAGCTTTCTTT. Translation: CASSPHRGPNTEAFF.

The J gene is TRBJ2-3, the V gene TRBV27; 10 nucleotides agree with TRBD2. The V segment lost 4 bases and the J segment 2 bases; nucleotides outside the gene matches: 3. The CDR3 runs 15 residues. In germline, CDR1 is MNHEY, CDR2 SMNVEV (reference sequence). The CDR3 region has the DNA TGTGCCAGCAGTTATGGGACTAGCGTCACAGATACGCAGTATTTT. Protein product: CASSYGTSVTDTQYF.

The chain combines TRBV7-9 with TRBJ1-4; possible D gene TRBD1, 5 bases. This CDR3 contains 15 residues. V lost 0 bases and J lost 5, with 10 bases in between. The germline V gene has CDR1 SEHNR and CDR2 FQNEAQ (reference sequence). The CDR3 DNA is TGTGCCAGCAGCTTAGCGTTTGGGGGAAATGAAAAACTGTTTTTT. Protein: CASSLAFGGNEKLFF.

The chain employs TRBV13 and TRBJ1-1; 7 bases fit TRBD1. This CDR3 has 14 residues. V trimming: 4 bases; J trimming: 1 base; junction bases outside the gene matches: 3. In germline, CDR1 is PRHDT, CDR2 FYEKMQ (reference sequence). The CDR3 DNA reads as TGTGCCAGCAGCTCCGACAGGGCGAACACTGAAGCTTTCTTT. Its translation is CASSSDRANTEAFF.